Each of the 27 T cell receptor beta chains below was sequenced from the same sample in a study of blood T cell repertoires in COVID-19. TCRdb's copy holds only in-frame clones and misses some; the assay was immunoSEQ multiplex PCR. The sample records roughly 280,000 clones, approximately 90% being singletons. Sequencing was carried out using peripheral blood. Receptors originate from a woman aged 45-60 years who had recovered from COVID-19.

J is TRBJ1-1 and V is TRBV14, with 7 bases that match TRBD1. V shed 1 base, J shed 5 bases, and the junction held 7 bases outside the gene matches. Germline V gene sequence: CDR1 SGHDN, CDR2 FVKESK. This CDR3 contains 15 residues. The CDR3 is CASSQAKGARTEAFF. CDR3 nucleotides: TGTGCCAGCAGCCAAGCGAAGGGGGCAAGGACTGAAGCTTTCTTT.

Points on this clone: Other nucleotide sequences in the sample specify the same CDR3. The gene calls are TRBV5-4 and TRBJ1-1; 9 bases map to TRBD1. The V and J ends lost 3 bases and 5 bases, in that order; junction bases with no gene match: 5. CDR3 length: 14 residues. CDR1 is SGHNT, CDR2 YYREEE, per germline (reference sequence). The CDR3 region has the DNA TGTGCCAGCAGCTCTGGACAGGGGAGGACTGAAGCTTTCTTT. Amino acid sequence: CASSSGQGRTEAFF. The full variable domain, rest sourced from reference TRBV5-4 and TRBJ1-1, is ETGVTQSPTHLIKTRGQQVTLRCSSQSGHNTVSWYQQALGQGPQFIFQYYREEENGRGNFPPRFSGLQFPNYSSELNVNALELDDSALYLCASSSGQGRTEAFFGQGTRLTVV.

V usage is TRBV5-1 and J usage is TRBJ2-7; no reliable D call. V lost 5 bases, J lost 0 bases, and 15 bases lay in between. The germline CDR1 and CDR2 sequences are SGHRS and YFSETQ. The CDR3 loop spans 15 amino acids. The CDR3: CASSSDTLSSYEQYF. The DNA for the CDR3 is TGCGCCAGCAGTTCTGATACTTTGTCCTCCTACGAGCAGTACTTC.

V is TRBV7-3 and J is TRBJ2-4; tentative D call: TRBD2 (6 bases). Trimming cost V 4 bases and J 2 bases, with 15 bases left between them. CDR3 length: 16 residues. Germline loops: CDR1 SGHTA, CDR2 FQGTGA. CDR3 nucleotide sequence: TGTGCCAGCAGCTCCACGGGGGTGGGATCCAAAAACATTCAGTACTTC. Translated, it gives CASSSTGVGSKNIQYF.

The chain recombines TRBV5-1 with TRBJ2-2; the match to TRBD2 covers 7 bases. V shed 4 bases, J shed 7 bases, and the junction held 10 bases outside the gene matches. The germline CDR1 and CDR2 sequences are SGHRS and YFSETQ. The CDR3 is 15 residues long. CDR3 loop: CASSLPPGGSGELFF. The CDR3 region has the DNA TGCGCCAGCAGCCTCCCCCCCGGGGGGAGCGGGGAGCTGTTTTTT. Complete variable domain (other parts from reference TRBV5-1 and TRBJ2-2): KAGVTQTPRYLIKTRGQQVTLSCSPISGHRSVSWYQQTPGQGLQFLFEYFSETQRNKGNFPGRFSGRQFSNSRSEMNVSTLELGDSALYLCASSLPPGGSGELFFGEGSRLTVL.

The gene calls are TRBV9 and TRBJ1-2, with unresolved D. The germline V gene has CDR1 SGDLS and CDR2 YYNGEE. This CDR3 has 13 residues. Trimming cost V 3 bases and J 2 bases, with 8 bases left between them. The CDR3 coding sequence is TGTGCCAGCAGCGCCGGAGAGAACTATGGCTACACCTTC. As protein: CASSAGENYGYTF.

In this sample, this clone turned up a few times. This chain joins TRBV30 and TRBJ1-2; unclear D gene. The CDR3 totals 12 residues. In germline, CDR1 is GTSNPN, CDR2 SVGIG (reference sequence). V was shortened by 2 bases and J by 4 bases, with 8 bases between the two germline ends. Here the CDR3 reads CAWSRTVYGYTF. CDR3 bases: TGTGCCTGGAGTCGGACTGTCTATGGCTACACCTTC.

The chain combines TRBV6-1 with TRBJ2-1; TRBD1 agrees at 8 bases. Unmatched junction bases numbered 14, after V lost 4 bases and J lost 6 bases. In germline, CDR1 is MNHNS, CDR2 SASEGT. CDR3 length: 17 amino acids. The CDR3 coding sequence is TGTGCCAGCAGTGCTCGTATCGGGACAGGTGAAGCCAATGAGCAGTTCTTC. Its translation is CASSARIGTGEANEQFF.

This chain joins TRBV9 and TRBJ2-3, with 10 bases matching TRBD2. This CDR3 has 16 amino acids. Per the germline V gene, CDR1 is SGDLS and CDR2 is YYNGEE. The J segment lost 1 base and the V segment lost 2 bases, leaving 4 bases of the junction unmatched. In nucleotides, the CDR3 is TGTGCCAGCAGCGTCCAGCGGGGGGGCCGCACAGATACGCAGTATTTT. It encodes CASSVQRGGRTDTQYF.

V and J are TRBV6-2 or TRBV6-3 and TRBJ2-1; 8 bases agree with TRBD1. Germline loops: CDR1 MNHEY, CDR2 SVGEGT. The CDR3 is made up of 14 amino acids. The junction had 5 bases not matched to a gene; V was cut back by 6 bases and J by 4 bases. The CDR3 coding sequence is TGTGCCAGCAGCCGCAGGGGGCAATACAATGAGCAGTTCTTC. This encodes CASSRRGQYNEQFF.

The chain combines TRBV13 with TRBJ2-3; 8 nucleotides match TRBD2. CDR3 size: 15 residues. Germline CDR1 PRHDT, CDR2 FYEKMQ (reference sequence). The ends lost 5 bases at V and 1 base at J; junction bases unmatched: 5. CDR3 protein: CASSLGLVRTDTQYF. DNA of the CDR3: TGTGCCAGCAGCCTGGGACTAGTCCGCACAGATACGCAGTATTTT.

The chain employs TRBV19 and TRBJ2-7; possibly TRBD1 for D (5 bases). Germline CDR1 reads LNHDA; CDR2 reads SQIVND (reference sequence). The CDR3 is 15 amino acids. V was clipped by 5 bases and J by 5 bases, with 19 bases between them. The CDR3 loop reads CASSPRPRQGHEQYF. In DNA, the CDR3 is TGTGCCAGTAGTCCGAGACCAAGGCAGGGCCACGAGCAGTACTTC.

The V and J genes are TRBV9 and TRBJ1-1; D remains unclear. CDR3 size: 14 residues. Germline CDR1 is SGDLS and CDR2 is YYNGEE. Trimming shortened V by 6 bases and J by 2 bases, and 14 bases separated the two germline ends. CDR3 in amino acids: CASNPGSSNTEAFF. CDR3 in DNA: TGTGCCAGCAACCCCGGGTCATCAAACACTGAAGCTTTCTTT.

This clone was observed once. V and J are TRBV6-5 and TRBJ1-3; weak D call: TRBD1 (6 bases). The CDR3 runs 15 residues. Germline V gene sequence: CDR1 MNHEY, CDR2 SVGAGI. Trimming stripped 4 bases from V and 4 bases from J, with 14 bases between. The CDR3 is CASSFGTGKGNTIYF. CDR3 nucleotide sequence: TGTGCCAGCAGTTTTGGAACAGGGAAGGGAAACACCATATATTTT.

The V and J genes are TRBV19 and TRBJ2-5; the match to TRBD1 covers 9 bases. Trimming removed 0 bases from V and 6 bases from J; junction bases left unmatched: 8. CDR3 length equals 16 residues. Germline V CDR1 and CDR2: LNHDA, SQIVND (reference sequence). The DNA of the CDR3 is TGTGCCAGTAGTATAGATGCGACAGGGGGAAAGAAGACCCAGTACTTC. Amino acid sequence: CASSIDATGGKKTQYF.

The gene calls are TRBV19 and TRBJ1-1, with 8 bases aligning to TRBD1. Trimming at V came to 4 bases and at J to 5 bases, leaving 12 bases not matched to a gene. Germline CDR1 LNHDA, CDR2 SQIVND (reference sequence). The CDR3 totals 16 residues. The CDR3 reads CASSTRGRQGRTEAFF. In DNA form, the CDR3 reads TGTGCCAGTAGTACGCGGGGGCGACAGGGGAGGACTGAAGCTTTCTTT.

The chain employs TRBV7-3 and TRBJ1-2; the D gene is possibly TRBD1 (5 bases). V was clipped by 5 bases and J by 4 bases, with 14 bases between them. This CDR3 comprises 14 residues. Germline V CDR1 and CDR2: SGHTA, FQGTGA. CDR3 loop: CASSPGGTGYGYTF. DNA of the CDR3: TGTGCCAGCAGCCCGGGAGGGACGGGCTATGGCTACACCTTC.

This chain links TRBV29-1 with TRBJ2-5; D is possibly TRBD2 (5 bases). The germline V gene encodes CDR1 SQVTM and CDR2 ANQGSEA. The CDR3 spans 12 residues. Trimming stripped 5 bases from V and 4 bases from J, with 11 bases between. CDR3 coding DNA: TGCAGCGTTAACGACTATAGAGAGACCCAGTACTTC. Translating gives CSVNDYRETQYF.

The gene calls are TRBV28 and TRBJ2-3; the match to TRBD2 covers 7 bases. Germline V gene sequence: CDR1 MDHEN, CDR2 SYDVKM. This CDR3 has 15 residues. V lost 6 bases, J lost 1 base, and 7 bases stayed unmatched. This CDR3 reads CASSPSGARTDTQYF. The CDR3 nucleotides are TGTGCCAGCAGCCCGAGCGGGGCCCGCACAGATACGCAGTATTTT.

The V gene is TRBV7-2, the J gene TRBJ2-1, with D possibly being TRBD1 (6 bases). This CDR3 is built from 15 residues. V was trimmed by 5 bases and J by 3 bases, leaving 14 bases between them. Per germline, CDR1 SGHTA and CDR2 FQGNSA. The CDR3: CASSAPSGDYNEQFF. CDR3 nucleotides: TGTGCCAGCAGCGCCCCCTCAGGGGACTACAATGAGCAGTTCTTC.

The V and J genes are TRBV3-1 (or the pseudogene TRBV3-2) and TRBJ2-4; D is perhaps TRBD1 (6 bases). Germline CDR1 and CDR2: LGHDT and YNNKEL (reference sequence). The V end lost 4 bases, the J end lost 5 bases, and 9 bases lay between the germline ends. The CDR3 totals 13 residues. The CDR3 nucleotides are TGTGCCAGCAGCCCCCCAGGGGAAAACATTCAGTACTTC. It translates to CASSPPGENIQYF.

The chain recombines TRBV4-3 with TRBJ2-5, with 8 bases lining up with TRBD1. Germline CDR1 LGHNA, CDR2 YSLEER. Trimming at V came to 3 bases and at J to 4 bases, leaving 4 bases not matched to a gene. The CDR3 runs 14 residues. CDR3 in DNA: TGCGCCAGCAGCCAGCAGGGGGCCGGAGAGACCCAGTACTTC. Protein: CASSQQGAGETQYF.

This clone occurred once. The chain couples TRBV4-3 to TRBJ2-7, with 9 bases identical to TRBD1. Germline CDR1 is LGHNA and CDR2 is YSLEER. Losses at the gene ends were 0 bases for V and 5 bases for J; bases not matched to a gene: 8. The CDR3 has 16 amino acids. CDR3: CASSQEAGQGRHEQYF. In nucleotides, the CDR3 is TGCGCCAGCAGCCAAGAAGCGGGACAGGGTAGACACGAGCAGTACTTC.

The chain recombines TRBV6-5 with TRBJ2-7; 10 nucleotides line up with TRBD2. CDR3 size: 15 residues. Germline assignment: CDR1 MNHEY and CDR2 SVGAGI. V gave up 5 bases and J gave up 5 bases; unmatched junction bases: 9. The CDR3 loop reads CASSPRGSGRHEQYF. The CDR3 region has the DNA TGTGCCAGCAGTCCCCGGGGTAGCGGGAGGCACGAGCAGTACTTC.

The chain carries TRBV30 and TRBJ2-7; D gene unclear. The CDR3 loop spans 13 amino acids. Trimming removed 1 base from V and 3 bases from J, with 10 bases in between. The germline V gene encodes CDR1 GTSNPN and CDR2 SVGIG (reference sequence). CDR3 sequence (DNA): TGTGCCTGGAGTGCTCCCGGTGGCTACGAGCAGTACTTC. Its protein product is CAWSAPGGYEQYF.

J is TRBJ2-7 and V is TRBV29-1; maybe TRBD1 (5 bases). The CDR3 spans 12 residues. Deletions cut 2 bases from V and 6 bases from J, with 11 bases between. Germline V gene data show CDR1 as SQVTM and CDR2 as ANQGSEA. CDR3 residues: CSVETGPSEQYF. CDR3 nucleotide sequence: TGCAGCGTTGAAACAGGCCCCTCCGAGCAGTACTTC.

The chain has TRBV19 and TRBJ1-2, with TRBD1 matching over 7 bases. Germline CDR1 is LNHDA and CDR2 is SQIVND (reference sequence). The CDR3 covers 13 residues. The V gene end was trimmed by 6 bases and the J gene end by 5 bases; junction bases not matched to a gene: 6. The CDR3 here is CASSHDRAYGYTF. The CDR3 nucleotides read TGTGCCAGTAGCCACGACAGGGCTTATGGCTACACCTTC. The complete variable domain, with remaining parts taken from reference TRBV19 and TRBJ1-2, reads DGGITQSPKYLFRKEGQNVTLSCEQNLNHDAMYWYRQDPGQGLRLIYYSQIVNDFQKGDIAEGYSVSREKKESFPLTVTSAQKNPTAFYLCASSHDRAYGYTFGSGTRLTVV.